This T cell receptor (beta chain) was profiled in a study of T-cell reconstitution after alpha-beta-depleted transplantation in children. Trimming cost V 6 bases and J 1 base; bases outside gene matches: 6. Germline V gives CDR1 MRHNA, CDR2 SNTAGT. This CDR3 contains 15 residues. Unique molecular identifiers were used in preparing the TCRbeta library. In TCRdb, the PCR reads were re-called with MiXCR into one record per CDR3 protein. The sample has about 500,000 distinct CDR3 sequences, approximately 32% seen once. In this sample, this clonotype turned up a few times. This chain uses TRBV6-4 with TRBJ1-5; 7 bases fit TRBD1. The source is a human donor who donated a stem cell graft to a child with aplastic anemia. This specimen consisted of PBMCs from the stem cell graft donor, obtained from the stem cell graft. The CDR3 is CASRVTGLSNQPQHF. CDR3 coding DNA: TGTGCCAGCAGAGTGACAGGGCTAAGCAATCAGCCCCAGCATTTT.